This T cell receptor (beta chain) is drawn from a study of T cell changes during pregnancy in multiple sclerosis. Here immunoSEQ multiplex PCR was the method, and the copy in TCRdb shows in-frame clones only, minus some. The profile shows approximately 93,000 clones, approximately 90% of them singletons. After removal of 5 bases from V and 3 bases from J, the junction contained 10 bases not matched to a gene. Germline V gene sequence: CDR1 MNHEY, CDR2 SMNVEV (reference sequence). The CDR3 runs 15 residues. The sequences come from peripheral blood, collected before pregnancy. The chain combines TRBV27 with TRBJ2-7, with 7 bases lining up with TRBD1. This clonotype originated in a female donor with multiple sclerosis, enrolled in a pregnancy study. CDR3 nucleotides: TGTGCCAGCAGTCCCATGGACAGGCGGTTCTACGAGCAGTACTTC. Protein sequence: CASSPMDRRFYEQYF.